This entry lists 16 T cell receptor beta chains sequenced from one sample in a study of blood T cell repertoires in COVID-19. This table comes from immunoSEQ multiplex PCR, and its TCRdb copy is limited to in-frame clones, with some not included. The table includes tens of thousands of clones, approximately 86% detected once. The sequenced sample consisted of peripheral blood. These receptors were obtained from a human donor in a cohort sampled during active COVID-19.

The gene calls are TRBV7-3 and TRBJ2-1, with D tentatively TRBD2 (7 bases). Germline-derived CDR1 and CDR2 are SGHTA and FQGTGA. The CDR3 has 16 residues. Trimming removed 2 bases at V and 1 base at J, with 12 bases between. The CDR3 is CASSLEGGRSYNEQFF. DNA of the CDR3: TGTGCCAGCAGCTTAGAGGGGGGGCGATCCTACAATGAGCAGTTCTTC.

This sequence joins TRBV6-4 and TRBJ2-1; D unresolved. Germline V gene lookup returns CDR1 MRHNA and CDR2 SNTAGT. Trimming took off 7 bases at V and 14 bases at J, with 12 bases between the two ends. This CDR3 spans 10 amino acids. CDR3 residues: CASTETNKFF. CDR3 nucleotide sequence: TGTGCCAGCACAGAGACAAATAAGTTCTTC.

V and J are TRBV5-4 and TRBJ1-3, with 10 bases that match TRBD1. Per the germline V gene, CDR1 is SGHNT and CDR2 is YYREEE (reference sequence). The CDR3 has 16 residues. V dropped 3 bases and J dropped 3; count of bases not matched to a gene: 6. CDR3 loop: CASSSGTGALGNTIYF. CDR3 nucleotide sequence: TGTGCCAGCAGCTCTGGGACAGGGGCTCTTGGAAACACCATATATTTT. Combining the CDR3 with reference TRBV5-4 and TRBJ1-3 gives the whole variable domain ETGVTQSPTHLIKTRGQQVTLRCSSQSGHNTVSWYQQALGQGPQFIFQYYREEENGRGNFPPRFSGLQFPNYSSELNVNALELDDSALYLCASSSGTGALGNTIYFGEGSWLTVV.

This clone has only a few counts. The V call is TRBV29-1, the J call TRBJ1-2; 8 positions match TRBD1. The germline CDR1 and CDR2 sequences are SQVTM and ANQGSEA. The CDR3 is 16 residues long. Trimming cost V 7 bases and J 5 bases; bases outside gene matches: 18. In DNA form, the CDR3 reads TGCAGCGCACCCCAGGTGACAGGGGATTTAGGGTATGGCTACACCTTC. As protein: CSAPQVTGDLGYGYTF. Full variable domain (remainder filled in from reference TRBV29-1 and TRBJ1-2): SAVISQKPSRDICQRGTSLTIQCQVDSQVTMMFWYRQQPGQSLTLIATANQGSEATYESGFVIDKFPISRPNLTFSTLTVSNMSPEDSSIYLCSAPQVTGDLGYGYTFGSGTRLTVV.

This clone turned up a few times. The V and J genes are TRBV5-4 and TRBJ2-2, with a weak D call TRBD2 (6 bases). The CDR3 sequence is 13 residues long. V lost 6 bases and J lost 3, with 9 bases in between. The germline V gene has CDR1 SGHNT and CDR2 YYREEE (reference sequence). The CDR3 here is CASTGGYTGELFF. In DNA form, the CDR3 reads TGTGCCAGCACCGGAGGGTACACCGGGGAGCTGTTTTTT.

The genes are TRBV5-8 and TRBJ2-2; TRBD2 matches at 9 bases. This CDR3 region has 15 residues. With 3 bases clipped from V and 6 bases from J, the junction kept 6 bases outside the gene matches. The V gene's germline CDR1 is SGHTS and CDR2 YDEGEE. CDR3 DNA sequence: TGTGCCAGCAGCTCATTAGCGGGAGATGCCGGGGAGCTGTTTTTT. It codes for CASSSLAGDAGELFF. The whole variable domain, remainder taken from reference TRBV5-8 and TRBJ2-2, is EAGVTQSPTHLIKTRGQQATLRCSPISGHTSVYWYQQALGLGLQFLLWYDEGEERNRGNFPPRFSGRQFPNYSSELNVNALELEDSALYLCASSSLAGDAGELFFGEGSRLTVL.

CDR3 DNA: TGTGCCAGCAGGCGGAGGACTAGCGGGAGCTACGAGCAGTACTTC. Amino acids: CASRRRTSGSYEQYF. The chain joins TRBV6-5 to TRBJ2-7, with TRBD2 matching 13 bases. V shed 6 bases and J 3 bases; nucleotides not matched to a gene: 5. This CDR3 spans 15 amino acids. Germline-derived CDR1 and CDR2 are MNHEY and SVGAGI.

This chain connects TRBV5-8 to TRBJ1-1, with TRBD1 matching 7 bases. This CDR3 contains 16 residues. The V and J ends lost 4 bases and 1 base, in that order; junction bases with no gene match: 10. Per germline, CDR1 SGHTS and CDR2 YDEGEE. The CDR3 sequence is CASSPNRGGPNTEAFF. CDR3 DNA sequence: TGTGCCAGCAGCCCTAACAGGGGTGGCCCGAACACTGAAGCTTTCTTT.

The rearrangement joins TRBV5-1 to TRBJ2-7; TRBD1 agrees at 7 bases. After removal of 7 bases from V and 5 bases from J, the junction contained 12 bases not matched to a gene. This CDR3 is built from 14 residues. The germline V gene has CDR1 SGHRS and CDR2 YFSETQ. The CDR3 loop is CASRAGTELNEQYF. DNA of the CDR3: TGCGCCAGCCGAGCCGGGACAGAACTTAACGAGCAGTACTTC. Full variable domain (missing parts from reference TRBV5-1 and TRBJ2-7): KAGVTQTPRYLIKTRGQQVTLSCSPISGHRSVSWYQQTPGQGLQFLFEYFSETQRNKGNFPGRFSGRQFSNSRSEMNVSTLELGDSALYLCASRAGTELNEQYFGPGTRLTVT.

The V call is TRBV10-3, the J call TRBJ2-7; TRBD1 aligns across 7 bases. This CDR3 is 15 amino acids long. The ends lost 2 bases at V and 4 bases at J; junction bases unmatched: 8. In germline, CDR1 is ENHRY, CDR2 SYGVKD. The CDR3 spells CAISEAHGTAYEQYF. CDR3 sequence (DNA): TGTGCCATCAGTGAGGCCCATGGGACAGCGTACGAGCAGTACTTC.

This clone was counted a few times. The gene calls are TRBV10-3 and TRBJ1-2; TRBD1 matches at 9 bases. CDR3 size: 16 residues. V lost 4 bases, J lost 1 base, and 7 bases stayed unmatched. CDR1 and CDR2 from the germline V gene are ENHRY and SYGVKD. The CDR3 DNA reads TGTGCCATCAGTGGGGCCGGGACAGGGCTTAACTATGGCTACACCTTC. This gives the protein CAISGAGTGLNYGYTF.

The rearrangement uses TRBV11-2 and TRBJ2-1, with D perhaps TRBD2 (6 bases). This CDR3 contains 13 residues. The germline V gene encodes CDR1 SGHAT and CDR2 FQNNGV. The V end lost 5 bases, the J end lost 7 bases, and 12 bases lay between the germline ends. The CDR3 is CASSMDYLNEQFF. The CDR3 region has the DNA TGTGCCAGCAGCATGGACTATTTAAATGAGCAGTTCTTC. Supplemented by reference TRBV11-2 and TRBJ2-1, the full variable domain reads EAGVAQSPRYKIIEKRQSVAFWCNPISGHATLYWYQQILGQGPKLLIQFQNNGVVDDSQLPKDRFSAERLKGVDSTLKIQPAKLEDSAVYLCASSMDYLNEQFFGPGTRLTVL.

The chain carries TRBV15 and TRBJ2-6, with 7 nucleotides matching TRBD1. The CDR3 loop spans 16 amino acids. Germline V CDR1 and CDR2: LNHNV, YYDKDF (reference sequence). The V segment lost 9 bases and the J segment 0 bases; nucleotides outside the gene matches: 8. CDR3 sequence (DNA): TGTGCCACTACCATACAGGGGTACTCTGGGGCCAACGTCCTGACTTTC. Its translation is CATTIQGYSGANVLTF. Drawing the rest from reference TRBV15 and TRBJ2-6, the complete variable domain is DAMVIQNPRYQVTQFGKPVTLSCSQTLNHNVMYWYQQKSSQAPKLLFHYYDKDFNNEADTPDNFQSRRPNTSFCFLDIRSPGLGDTAMYLCATTIQGYSGANVLTFGAGSRLTVL.

The J gene is TRBJ1-2, the V gene TRBV5-5; 7 bases match TRBD1. CDR3 length: 15 amino acids. Germline CDR1 and CDR2: SGHKS and YYEKEE (reference sequence). V was clipped by 4 bases and J by 1 base; unmatched bases: 7. CDR3 sequence reads: CASSATGALNYGYTF. CDR3 DNA sequence: TGTGCCAGCAGCGCCACAGGGGCCCTTAACTATGGCTACACCTTC.

The genes are TRBV11-1 and TRBJ1-1, with 7 bases lining up with TRBD1. CDR1 SGHAT and CDR2 FQDESV come from the germline V gene (reference sequence). This CDR3 is 16 amino acids long. Germline trimming cut 5 bases from V and 1 base from J; bases unmatched to any gene: 10. CDR3 nucleotide sequence: TGTGCCAGCAGCCCCGAACGGACAGGAAAGAACACTGAAGCTTTCTTT. Encoded protein: CASSPERTGKNTEAFF.

The chain recombines TRBV7-2 with TRBJ2-7; D not resolved. There are 14 residues in the CDR3. V was pared by 4 bases and J by 6 bases, with 16 bases between. Germline CDR1 reads SGHTA; CDR2 reads FQGNSA. CDR3 amino acids: CASSYAGSHSEQYF. The CDR3 DNA follows: TGTGCCAGCAGCTACGCAGGCTCCCACTCCGAGCAGTACTTC.